Presented here are 26 T cell receptor beta chains from one specimen sequenced in a study of T cell responses to AZD1222 COVID-19 vaccine. Using immunoSEQ multiplex PCR, the repertoire was profiled, and TCRdb retains in-frame clones only, with some absent. This table has some 150,000 clones, 90% appearing once. Sequenced here: peripheral blood, sampled 28 days after the second AZD1222 dose. The receptor set was obtained from an adult who received the AZD1222 COVID-19 vaccine.

The chain carries TRBV19 and TRBJ2-1; either TRBD1 or TRBD2 may supply D (5 bases each). The CDR3 extends over 15 amino acids. V gave up 5 bases and J gave up 6 bases, with 17 bases separating them. Per the germline V gene, CDR1 is LNHDA and CDR2 is SQIVND (reference sequence). The CDR3 protein is CASSPMVGAPNEQFF. CDR3 bases: TGTGCCAGTAGTCCTATGGTCGGGGCCCCCAATGAGCAGTTCTTC.

This chain connects TRBV3-1 (or the pseudogene TRBV3-2) to TRBJ1-5; D gene unclear. Trimming shortened V by 0 bases and J by 7 bases, and 10 bases separated the two germline ends. Germline V gene data show CDR1 as LGHDT and CDR2 as YNNKEL (reference sequence). CDR3 size: 14 residues. The CDR3 spells CASSQDFGRQPQHF. CDR3 coding DNA: TGTGCCAGCAGCCAAGATTTCGGGCGGCAGCCCCAGCATTTT.

The rearrangement uses TRBV2 and TRBJ1-6, with 8 positions matching TRBD1. V lost 10 bases and J lost 3; bases outside the gene matches: 5. The CDR3 length is 14 residues. Germline CDR1 SNHLY, CDR2 FYNNEI. The CDR3 DNA sequence: TGTGCCATCCTGGACAGGGTCTATAATTCACCCCTCCACTTT. Translation: CAILDRVYNSPLHF.

The rearrangement links TRBV7-9 to TRBJ2-7, with 8 positions matching TRBD1. CDR1 is SEHNR, CDR2 FQNEAQ, per germline (reference sequence). The length of the CDR3 is 16 residues. The trim removed 4 bases at V and 0 bases at J, leaving 8 bases unmatched. DNA for the CDR3: TGTGCCAGCAGCTACACTGGACAGGGTAACTCCTACGAGCAGTACTTC. This translates into CASSYTGQGNSYEQYF.

The V call is TRBV19, the J call TRBJ1-3; D gene ambiguous. There are 13 residues in the CDR3. V was cut by 5 bases and J by 7 bases, with 12 bases left in between. The germline CDR1 and CDR2 sequences are LNHDA and SQIVND (reference sequence). DNA of the CDR3: TGTGCCAGTAGTTCCGACAAAGGGAACACCATATATTTT. It specifies CASSSDKGNTIYF. Full variable domain (remainder filled in from reference TRBV19 and TRBJ1-3): DGGITQSPKYLFRKEGQNVTLSCEQNLNHDAMYWYRQDPGQGLRLIYYSQIVNDFQKGDIAEGYSVSREKKESFPLTVTSAQKNPTAFYLCASSSDKGNTIYFGEGSWLTVV.

The genes are TRBV2 and TRBJ1-5, with no clear D. CDR1 SNHLY and CDR2 FYNNEI come from the germline V gene. The CDR3 sequence is 15 residues long. Trimming took off 8 bases at V and 2 bases at J, with 16 bases between the two ends. CDR3 residues: CASSPRASGNQPQHF. As DNA, the CDR3 is TGTGCCAGCTCCCCCCGGGCCTCGGGCAATCAGCCCCAGCATTTT.

V usage is TRBV11-3 and J usage is TRBJ2-4, with 8 bases identical to TRBD1. CDR1 and CDR2 (germline): SGHNT, YENEEA. CDR3 length: 15 amino acids. V shed 9 bases and J 1 base; nucleotides not matched to a gene: 8. The CDR3 is CASSQGARAKNIQYF. The CDR3 DNA reads as TGTGCCAGTTCCCAGGGGGCAAGGGCCAAAAACATTCAGTACTTC.

The gene calls are TRBV18 and TRBJ1-5; a possible D gene is TRBD1 (5 bases). The germline V gene encodes CDR1 KGHSH and CDR2 LQKENI. This CDR3 comprises 12 residues. V was pared by 4 bases and J by 5 bases, with 6 bases between. The CDR3 DNA reads TGTGCCAGCTCACGAGGGGATCAGCCCCAGCATTTT. Translated, it gives CASSRGDQPQHF.

The chain couples TRBV13 to TRBJ2-1, with 16 bases lining up with TRBD2. Germline V gene data show CDR1 as PRHDT and CDR2 as FYEKMQ (reference sequence). This CDR3 has 19 residues. J lost 7 bases, V lost 1 base, and 10 bases had no gene match. The DNA of the CDR3 is TGTGCCAGCAGCTTAGCGGGACTAGCGGGGGGGTACCGGGAGAATGAGCAGTTCTTC. It translates to CASSLAGLAGGYRENEQFF.

The J gene is TRBJ1-3, the V gene TRBV7-9; the D is unclear. The CDR3 is 13 amino acids. Between the trimmed V and J ends, which lost 5 bases and 3 bases, there was a span of 8 bases. Germline-derived CDR1 and CDR2 are SEHNR and FQNEAQ (reference sequence). CDR3 coding DNA: TGTGCCAGCAGCCGCGACGGTGGAAACACCATATATTTT. Residues: CASSRDGGNTIYF.

The rearrangement links TRBV19 to TRBJ1-2; 10 positions match TRBD1. The CDR3 sequence is 14 residues long. CDR1 LNHDA and CDR2 SQIVND come from the germline V gene (reference sequence). V was pared by 6 bases and J by 1 base, with 2 bases of the junction left unmatched. This chain's CDR3 is CASSRTGGNYGYTF. The CDR3 DNA follows: TGTGCCAGTAGCAGGACAGGGGGTAACTATGGCTACACCTTC.

This chain uses TRBV6-5 with TRBJ1-6; D is possibly TRBD1 (5 bases). The CDR3 totals 16 residues. Per germline, CDR1 MNHEY and CDR2 SVGAGI. Trimming took 0 bases from V and 7 from J, leaving 13 bases between them. The CDR3 region is CASSYSRQGNNSPLHF. CDR3 coding DNA: TGTGCCAGCAGTTACTCGAGGCAGGGAAACAATTCACCCCTCCACTTT.

This CDR3 is CASSQGGGYLYEQYF. In DNA, the CDR3 is TGTGCCAGCAGCCAGGGAGGGGGGTACCTCTACGAGCAGTACTTC. The chain has TRBV14 and TRBJ2-7; weak D call: TRBD2 (7 bases). The CDR3 contains 15 residues. With 3 bases removed from V and 3 bases from J, the gap between germline ends came to 15 bases. CDR1 and CDR2 from the germline V gene are SGHDN and FVKESK.

The CDR3 loop reads CASSLLVSSYNEQFF. The DNA for the CDR3 is TGCGCCAGCAGCTTGCTGGTCTCCTCCTACAATGAGCAGTTCTTC. The rearrangement joins TRBV5-1 to TRBJ2-1, with D uncertain. CDR3 length: 15 residues. Between the trimmed V and J ends, which lost 1 base and 0 bases, there was a span of 8 bases. CDR1 and CDR2 (germline): SGHRS, YFSETQ. The full variable domain, with the rest looked up from reference TRBV5-1 and TRBJ2-1, is KAGVTQTPRYLIKTRGQQVTLSCSPISGHRSVSWYQQTPGQGLQFLFEYFSETQRNKGNFPGRFSGRQFSNSRSEMNVSTLELGDSALYLCASSLLVSSYNEQFFGPGTRLTVL.

The V gene is TRBV9, the J gene TRBJ1-5, with no clear D. The ends were cut back, 0 bases at V and 2 bases at J, with 15 bases in the middle. From germline, CDR1 is SGDLS and CDR2 YYNGEE. This CDR3 has 17 amino acids. CDR3: CASSVGGGVAGNQPQHF. Here the CDR3 DNA reads TGTGCCAGCAGCGTAGGTGGCGGGGTAGCGGGCAATCAGCCCCAGCATTTT.

The CDR3 region has the DNA TGTGCCAGCAGTTATGCAGGCTACAATCAGCCCCAGCATTTT. As protein: CASSYAGYNQPQHF. V usage is TRBV6-5 and J usage is TRBJ1-5; D uncertain. The CDR3 has 14 amino acids. Germline loops: CDR1 MNHEY, CDR2 SVGAGI. V lost 3 bases to trimming and J lost 3 bases, with 9 bases between them.

The rearrangement uses TRBV6-6 and TRBJ1-6; no clear D gene. Trimming shortened V by 0 bases and J by 10 bases, and 10 bases separated the two germline ends. CDR1 MNHNY and CDR2 SVGAGI come from the germline V gene (reference sequence). The CDR3 length is 14 residues. The CDR3: CASSYSGDQSPLHF. In DNA, the CDR3 is TGTGCCAGCAGTTACTCCGGGGATCAGTCACCCCTCCACTTT.

The chain combines TRBV7-2 with TRBJ2-3; D is unresolved. Per germline, CDR1 SGHTA and CDR2 FQGNSA. Trimming removed 4 bases from V and 2 bases from J, with 1 base in between. This CDR3 is built from 11 residues. CDR3 loop: CASSYTDTQYF. In nucleotides, the CDR3 is TGTGCCAGCAGCTACACAGATACGCAGTATTTT. The whole variable domain, filled in from reference TRBV7-2 and TRBJ2-3, reads GAGVSQSPSNKVTEKGKDVELRCDPISGHTALYWYRQSLGQGLEFLIYFQGNSAPDKSGLPSDRFSAERTGGSVSTLTIQRTQQEDSAVYLCASSYTDTQYFGPGTRLTVL.

The table lists this clone with a count of one. The J gene is TRBJ1-2, the V gene TRBV7-9, with D maybe TRBD1 (5 bases). The CDR3 loop spans 15 amino acids. Germline V gives CDR1 SEHNR, CDR2 FQNEAQ (reference sequence). V shed 5 bases and J shed 6 bases, with 19 bases lying between them. The CDR3 nucleotides are TGTGCCAGCAGCCACGCTCGTGGCAGGGTGAATGGCTACACCTTC. Its translation is CASSHARGRVNGYTF.

V usage is TRBV6-5 and J usage is TRBJ1-6; no firm D call. V was cut by 0 bases and J by 5 bases, with 11 bases left in between. The germline V gene encodes CDR1 MNHEY and CDR2 SVGAGI. The CDR3 is made up of 16 amino acids. The CDR3 region has the DNA TGTGCCAGCAGTTACTCCCCGGTTCTTAATAATTCACCCCTCCACTTT. It codes for CASSYSPVLNNSPLHF.

The rearrangement joins TRBV29-1 to TRBJ2-1; 8 bases align to TRBD2. The CDR3 length is 14 residues. In germline, CDR1 is SQVTM, CDR2 ANQGSEA. With 4 bases clipped from V and 2 bases from J, the junction kept 4 bases outside the gene matches. CDR3 residues: CSVVGGETYNEQFF. The CDR3 DNA reads TGCAGCGTTGTCGGGGGGGAGACCTACAATGAGCAGTTCTTC.

The gene calls are TRBV28 and TRBJ2-1, with D perhaps TRBD2 (8 bases). Per the germline V gene, CDR1 is MDHEN and CDR2 is SYDVKM. Trimming pared 7 bases from V and 2 bases from J, leaving 15 bases between. This CDR3 comprises 15 residues. Written as DNA, the CDR3 is TGTGCCAGCACGGGAGGGGGCCCTACCTACAATGAGCAGTTCTTC. Its protein product is CASTGGGPTYNEQFF.

This clone was found a few times. The V and J genes are TRBV30 and TRBJ1-2; TRBD1 matches at 7 bases. The J segment lost 2 bases and the V segment lost 4 bases, leaving 10 bases of the junction unmatched. This CDR3 spans 15 amino acids. The germline gives CDR1 GTSNPN, CDR2 SVGIG (reference sequence). CDR3 nucleotides: TGTGCCTGGACACACGAGACAGGGATCAACTATGGCTACACCTTC. Translating it yields CAWTHETGINYGYTF.

The CDR3 loop is CASSLLSSDGGYTF. The CDR3 nucleotides are TGTGCCAGCAGCCTCCTTTCCAGCGACGGAGGCTACACCTTC. This sequence joins TRBV7-9 and TRBJ1-2, with unresolved D. The germline V gene has CDR1 SEHNR and CDR2 FQNEAQ (reference sequence). The CDR3 has 14 residues. The germline V and J ends were trimmed by 5 bases and 8 bases, with 18 bases remaining between them.

This chain links TRBV3-1 (or the pseudogene TRBV3-2) with TRBJ1-1, with D unclear. V dropped 2 bases and J dropped 4 bases, with 11 bases sitting between them. The CDR3 runs 14 residues. Per the germline V gene, CDR1 is LGHDT and CDR2 is YNNKEL (reference sequence). The CDR3 region is CASSQTVRVTEAFF. In DNA form, the CDR3 reads TGTGCCAGCAGCCAAACTGTCCGGGTCACTGAAGCTTTCTTT.

The CDR3 coding sequence is TGCGCCAGCAGCCAAGTTCCCGTCCCAAGCGAGCAGTACTTC. This gives the protein CASSQVPVPSEQYF. The V and J genes are TRBV4-1 and TRBJ2-7, with D unclear. The CDR3 covers 14 residues. Germline V gene sequence: CDR1 MGHRA, CDR2 YSYEKL. V was clipped by 1 base and J by 6 bases, with 13 bases between them.